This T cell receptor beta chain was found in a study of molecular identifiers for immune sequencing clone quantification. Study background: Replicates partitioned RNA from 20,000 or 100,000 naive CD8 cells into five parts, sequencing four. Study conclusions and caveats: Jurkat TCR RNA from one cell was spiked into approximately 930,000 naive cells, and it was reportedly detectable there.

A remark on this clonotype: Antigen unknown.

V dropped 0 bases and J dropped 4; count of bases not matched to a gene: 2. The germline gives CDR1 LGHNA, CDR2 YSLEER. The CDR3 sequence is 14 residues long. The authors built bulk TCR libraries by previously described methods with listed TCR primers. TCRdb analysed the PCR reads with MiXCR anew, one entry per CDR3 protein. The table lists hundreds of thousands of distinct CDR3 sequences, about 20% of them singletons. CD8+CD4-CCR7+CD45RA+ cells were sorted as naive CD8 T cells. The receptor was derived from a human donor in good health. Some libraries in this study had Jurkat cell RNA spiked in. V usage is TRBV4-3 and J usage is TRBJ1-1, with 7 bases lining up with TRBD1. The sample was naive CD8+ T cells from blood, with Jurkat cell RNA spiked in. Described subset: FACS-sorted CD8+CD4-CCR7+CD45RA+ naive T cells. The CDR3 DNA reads TGCGCCAGCAGCCAAGATGACAGGGTCACTGAAGCTTTCTTT. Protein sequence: CASSQDDRVTEAFF.